This T cell receptor (beta chain) was recovered during a study of blood T cells in healthy people across ages. Regarding the study as a whole: Per million T cells, TCR beta diversity dropped roughly linearly as age increased. Because sorting was not performed, PBMCs prevented conclusive naive versus antigen-experienced comparison.

Then a second PCR, running about 6 to 11 cycles, was carried out with a sample-barcoded 5' primer and a J-beta primer mix. MiXCR, run by TCRdb on the 5' RACE reads, gives a single entry per CDR3 protein. The sample contains 1.5 million to 2 million distinct CDR3 sequences, around half of which appear only once. Germline lookup yields CDR1 SNHLY and CDR2 FYNNEI. The CDR3 has 15 residues. Trimming took 8 bases from V and 7 from J; bases not matched to a gene: 11. With each sample, at least 5.5 micrograms of total RNA were extracted. Worth noting for this clonotype: Its specificity is not known.

Sequencing used blood. The receptor was isolated from a woman aged 40 to 50 in good health. The chain couples TRBV2 to TRBJ2-1; 10 bases match TRBD2. The DNA of the CDR3 is TGTGCCAGCCGATCAAGCGGGGGGGCCGCGAATGAGCAGTTCTTC. It codes for CASRSSGGAANEQFF.